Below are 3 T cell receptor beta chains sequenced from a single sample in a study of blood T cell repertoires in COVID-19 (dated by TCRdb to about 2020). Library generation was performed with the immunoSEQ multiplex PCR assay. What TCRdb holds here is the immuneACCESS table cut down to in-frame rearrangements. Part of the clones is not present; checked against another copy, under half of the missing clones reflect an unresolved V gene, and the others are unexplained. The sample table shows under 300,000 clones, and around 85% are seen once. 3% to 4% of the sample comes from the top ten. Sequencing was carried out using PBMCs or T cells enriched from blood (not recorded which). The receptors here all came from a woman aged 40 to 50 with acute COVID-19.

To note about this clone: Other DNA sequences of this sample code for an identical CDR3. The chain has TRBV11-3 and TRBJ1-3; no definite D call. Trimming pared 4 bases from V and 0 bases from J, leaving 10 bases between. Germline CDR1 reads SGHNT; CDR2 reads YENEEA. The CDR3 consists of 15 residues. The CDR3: CASSSRQSSGNTIYF. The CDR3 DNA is TGTGCCAGCAGCTCCAGGCAGAGCTCTGGAAACACCATATATTTT.

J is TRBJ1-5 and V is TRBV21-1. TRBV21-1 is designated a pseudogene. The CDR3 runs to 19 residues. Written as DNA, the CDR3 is TGTGCCAGCACTTCCCCCCCGGGGGGGACCCGGTTCTGCAATCAGCCCCAGCATTTT. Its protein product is CASTSPPGGTRFCNQPQHF.

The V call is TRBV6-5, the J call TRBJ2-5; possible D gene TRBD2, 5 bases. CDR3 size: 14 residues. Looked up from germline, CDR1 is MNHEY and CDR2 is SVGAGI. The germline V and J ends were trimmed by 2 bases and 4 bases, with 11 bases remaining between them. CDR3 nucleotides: TGTGCCAGCAGTTACGCGAGGGTTACAGAGACCCAGTACTTC. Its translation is CASSYARVTETQYF.